The entry below gives a single T cell receptor (beta chain) sequence along with its context. Authors' methods: Amplifying reference gene primers gave estimates of nucleated cell counts. This table comes from immunoSEQ multiplex PCR, and its TCRdb copy is limited to in-frame clones, with some not included. The V and J calls and clone size were taken over from that table, and D and trimming were inferred from the DNA. Among 150,000 to 200,000 clones listed, around 94% were seen once. This CDR3 has 13 residues. In germline, CDR1 is MNHEY, CDR2 SVGAGI. With 2 bases removed from V and 9 bases from J, the gap between germline ends came to 8 bases. This sample stems from a study of blood T cell repertoires in COVID-19.

Sequenced sample: peripheral blood. This chain joins TRBV6-5 and TRBJ1-6; perhaps TRBD1 as D (6 bases). The receptor was derived from a man aged 30 to 39 with COVID-19, enrolled during active disease. This chain's CDR3 is CASSYIQGSPLHF. As DNA, the CDR3 is TGTGCCAGCAGTTACATACAGGGTTCACCCCTCCACTTT.